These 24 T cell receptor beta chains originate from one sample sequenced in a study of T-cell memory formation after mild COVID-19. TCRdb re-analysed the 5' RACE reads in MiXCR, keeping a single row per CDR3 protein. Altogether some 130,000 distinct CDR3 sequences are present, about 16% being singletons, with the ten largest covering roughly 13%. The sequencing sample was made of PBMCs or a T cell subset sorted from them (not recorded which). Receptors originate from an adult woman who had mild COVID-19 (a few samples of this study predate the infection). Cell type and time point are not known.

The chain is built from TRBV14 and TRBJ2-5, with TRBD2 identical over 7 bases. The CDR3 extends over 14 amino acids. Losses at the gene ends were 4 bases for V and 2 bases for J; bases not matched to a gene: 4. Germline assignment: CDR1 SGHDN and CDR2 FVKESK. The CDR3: CASSRSAGQETQYF. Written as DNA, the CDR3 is TGTGCCAGCAGCCGATCAGCGGGGCAAGAGACCCAGTACTTC.

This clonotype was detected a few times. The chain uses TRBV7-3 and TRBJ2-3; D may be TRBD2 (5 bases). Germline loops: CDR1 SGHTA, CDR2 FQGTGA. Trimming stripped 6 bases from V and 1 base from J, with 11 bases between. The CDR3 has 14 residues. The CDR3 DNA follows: TGTGCCAGCAGTCCCGGACTCCGCACAGATACGCAGTATTTT. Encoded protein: CASSPGLRTDTQYF.

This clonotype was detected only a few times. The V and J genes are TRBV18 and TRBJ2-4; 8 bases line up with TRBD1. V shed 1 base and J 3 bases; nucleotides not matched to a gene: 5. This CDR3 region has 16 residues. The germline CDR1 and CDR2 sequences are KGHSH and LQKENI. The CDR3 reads CASSPLGQDGKNIQYF. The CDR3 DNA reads TGTGCCAGCTCACCACTGGGACAGGACGGCAAAAACATTCAGTACTTC.

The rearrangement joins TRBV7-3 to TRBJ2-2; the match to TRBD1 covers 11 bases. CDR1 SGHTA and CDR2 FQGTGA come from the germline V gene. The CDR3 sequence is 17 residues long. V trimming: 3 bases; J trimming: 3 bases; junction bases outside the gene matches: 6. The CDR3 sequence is CASSFPDRGLDTGELFF. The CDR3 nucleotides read TGTGCCAGCAGCTTCCCGGACAGGGGGCTAGACACCGGGGAGCTGTTTTTT.

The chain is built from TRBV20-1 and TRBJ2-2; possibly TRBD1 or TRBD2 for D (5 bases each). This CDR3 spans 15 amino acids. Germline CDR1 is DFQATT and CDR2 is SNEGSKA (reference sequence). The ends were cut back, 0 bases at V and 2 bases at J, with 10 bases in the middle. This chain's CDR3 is CSARDRGFNTGELFF. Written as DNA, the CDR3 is TGCAGTGCTAGAGATCGGGGCTTCAACACCGGGGAGCTGTTTTTT.

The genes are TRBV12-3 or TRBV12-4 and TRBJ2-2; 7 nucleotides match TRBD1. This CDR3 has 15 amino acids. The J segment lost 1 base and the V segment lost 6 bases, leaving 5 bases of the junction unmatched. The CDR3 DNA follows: TGTGCCAGCAGCGACAGGGATGTGAACACCGGGGAGCTGTTTTTT. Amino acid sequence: CASSDRDVNTGELFF.

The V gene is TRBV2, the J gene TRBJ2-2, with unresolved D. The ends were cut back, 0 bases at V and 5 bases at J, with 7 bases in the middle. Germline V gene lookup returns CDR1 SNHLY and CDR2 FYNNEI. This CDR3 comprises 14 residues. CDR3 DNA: TGTGCCAGCAGTGAAGCCCGATCAACCGGGGAGCTGTTTTTT. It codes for CASSEARSTGELFF. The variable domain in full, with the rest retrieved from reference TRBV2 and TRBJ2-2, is EPEVTQTPSHQVTQMGQEVILRCVPISNHLYFYWYRQILGQKVEFLVSFYNNEISEKSEIFDDQFSVERPDGSNFTLKIRSTKLEDSAMYFCASSEARSTGELFFGEGSRLTVL.

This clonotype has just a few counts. CDR3 in DNA: TGTGCCAGCAGCCGCGCGGGGGGGCCGGTTGATGAGCAGTTCTTC. Protein product: CASSRAGGPVDEQFF. The chain is built from TRBV7-3 and TRBJ2-1, with TRBD2 matching 9 bases. The length of the CDR3 is 15 residues. CDR1 and CDR2 (germline): SGHTA, FQGTGA. J lost 8 bases, V lost 5 bases, and 10 bases had no gene match.

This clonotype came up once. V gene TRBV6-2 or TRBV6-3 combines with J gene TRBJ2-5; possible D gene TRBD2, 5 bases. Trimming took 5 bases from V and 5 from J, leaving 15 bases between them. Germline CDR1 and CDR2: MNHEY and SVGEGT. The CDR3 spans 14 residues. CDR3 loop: CASSTLAITETQYF. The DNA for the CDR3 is TGTGCCAGCAGTACCCTAGCAATCACGGAGACCCAGTACTTC.

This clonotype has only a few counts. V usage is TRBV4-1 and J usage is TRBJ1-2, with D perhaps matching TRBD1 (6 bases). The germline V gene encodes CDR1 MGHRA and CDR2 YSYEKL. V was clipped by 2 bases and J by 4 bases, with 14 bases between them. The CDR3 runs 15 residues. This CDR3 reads CASSQRSTGSYGYTF. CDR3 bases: TGCGCCAGCAGCCAAAGGTCCACAGGGAGCTATGGCTACACCTTC.

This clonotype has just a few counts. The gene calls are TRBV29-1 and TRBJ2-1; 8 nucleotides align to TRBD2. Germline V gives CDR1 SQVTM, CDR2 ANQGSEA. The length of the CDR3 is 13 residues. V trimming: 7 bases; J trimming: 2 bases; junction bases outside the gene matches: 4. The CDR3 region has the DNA TGCAGCGGCGGAGCGGGAGCCTACAATGAGCAGTTCTTC. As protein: CSGGAGAYNEQFF.

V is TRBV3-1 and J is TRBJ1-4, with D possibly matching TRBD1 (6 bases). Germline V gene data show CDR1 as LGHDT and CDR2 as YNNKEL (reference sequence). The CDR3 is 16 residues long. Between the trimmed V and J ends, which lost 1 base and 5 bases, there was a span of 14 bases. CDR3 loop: CASSQAGAGGNEKLFF. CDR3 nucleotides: TGTGCCAGCAGCCAAGCGGGGGCAGGAGGGAATGAAAAACTGTTTTTT.

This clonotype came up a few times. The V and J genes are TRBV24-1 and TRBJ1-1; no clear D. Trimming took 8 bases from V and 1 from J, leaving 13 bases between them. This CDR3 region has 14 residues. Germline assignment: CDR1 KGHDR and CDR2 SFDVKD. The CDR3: CATKAHGSNTEAFF. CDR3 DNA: TGTGCCACCAAGGCCCACGGATCGAACACTGAAGCTTTCTTT.

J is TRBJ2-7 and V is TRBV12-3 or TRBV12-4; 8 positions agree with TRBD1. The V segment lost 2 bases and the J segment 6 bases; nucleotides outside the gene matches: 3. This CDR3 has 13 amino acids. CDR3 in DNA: TGTGCCAGCAGTTTACAGGGGGCAAGCGAGCAGTACTTC. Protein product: CASSLQGASEQYF.

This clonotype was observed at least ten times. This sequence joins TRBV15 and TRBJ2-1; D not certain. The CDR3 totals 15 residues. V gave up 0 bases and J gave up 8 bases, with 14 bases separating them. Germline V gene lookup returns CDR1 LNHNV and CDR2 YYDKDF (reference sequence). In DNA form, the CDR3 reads TGTGCCACCAGCAGAGATCGGGCCCGTTGGGATGAGCAGTTCTTC. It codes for CATSRDRARWDEQFF.

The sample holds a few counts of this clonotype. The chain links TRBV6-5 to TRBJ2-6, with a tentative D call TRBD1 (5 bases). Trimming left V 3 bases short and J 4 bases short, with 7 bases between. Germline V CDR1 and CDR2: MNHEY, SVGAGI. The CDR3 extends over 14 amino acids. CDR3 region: CASSYQGGANVLTF. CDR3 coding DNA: TGTGCCAGCAGTTATCAGGGCGGGGCCAACGTCCTGACTTTC.

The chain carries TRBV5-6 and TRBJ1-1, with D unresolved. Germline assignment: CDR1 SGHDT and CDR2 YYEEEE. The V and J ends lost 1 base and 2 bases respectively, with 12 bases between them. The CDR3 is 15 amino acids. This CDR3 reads CASSLFGQTNTEAFF. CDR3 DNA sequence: TGTGCCAGCAGCTTGTTCGGGCAGACAAACACTGAAGCTTTCTTT.

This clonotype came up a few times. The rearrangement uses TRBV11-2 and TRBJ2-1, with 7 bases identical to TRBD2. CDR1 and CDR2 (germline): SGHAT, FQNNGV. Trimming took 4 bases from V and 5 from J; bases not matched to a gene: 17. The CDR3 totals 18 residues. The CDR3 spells CASSYTHLGTTSDNEQFF. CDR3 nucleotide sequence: TGTGCCAGCAGCTATACCCATCTCGGGACTACCTCTGACAATGAGCAGTTCTTC.

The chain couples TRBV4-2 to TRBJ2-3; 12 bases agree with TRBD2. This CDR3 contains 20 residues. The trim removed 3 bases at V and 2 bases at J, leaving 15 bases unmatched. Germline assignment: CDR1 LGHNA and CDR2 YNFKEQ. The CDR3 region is CASSHPGPSGRAYITDTQYF. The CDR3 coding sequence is TGTGCCAGCAGCCACCCCGGGCCTAGCGGGAGGGCCTATATCACAGATACGCAGTATTTT.

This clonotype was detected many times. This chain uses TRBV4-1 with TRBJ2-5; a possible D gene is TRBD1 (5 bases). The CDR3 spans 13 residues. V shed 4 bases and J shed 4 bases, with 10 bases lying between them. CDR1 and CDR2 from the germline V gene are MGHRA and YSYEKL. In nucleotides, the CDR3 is TGCGCCAGCAGCCTGGGAAGGGGAGAGACCCAGTACTTC. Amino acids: CASSLGRGETQYF.

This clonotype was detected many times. The CDR3, as DNA: TGCGCCAGCAGCCTCTCCTCTAGCGGGGGGGCCGCTGAGCAGTTCTTC. This codes for CASSLSSSGGAAEQFF. The V call is TRBV4-1, the J call TRBJ2-1; the match to TRBD2 covers 12 bases. This CDR3 contains 16 residues. CDR1 is MGHRA and CDR2 is YSYEKL in the germline V gene. Trimming at V came to 4 bases and at J to 9 bases, leaving 10 bases not matched to a gene.

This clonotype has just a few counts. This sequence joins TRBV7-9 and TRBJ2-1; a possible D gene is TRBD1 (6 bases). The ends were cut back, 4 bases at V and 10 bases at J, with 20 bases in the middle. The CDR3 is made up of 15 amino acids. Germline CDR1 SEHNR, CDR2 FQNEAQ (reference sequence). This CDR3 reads CASSSTGFPTREQFF. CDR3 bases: TGTGCCAGCAGCTCCACAGGGTTCCCGACGCGAGAGCAGTTCTTC.

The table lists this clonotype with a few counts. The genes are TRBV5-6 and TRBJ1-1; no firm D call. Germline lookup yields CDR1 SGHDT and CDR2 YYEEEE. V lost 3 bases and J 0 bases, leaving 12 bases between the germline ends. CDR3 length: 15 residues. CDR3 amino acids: CASSSPSTMNTEAFF. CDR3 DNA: TGTGCCAGCAGCTCCCCCTCGACAATGAACACTGAAGCTTTCTTT.

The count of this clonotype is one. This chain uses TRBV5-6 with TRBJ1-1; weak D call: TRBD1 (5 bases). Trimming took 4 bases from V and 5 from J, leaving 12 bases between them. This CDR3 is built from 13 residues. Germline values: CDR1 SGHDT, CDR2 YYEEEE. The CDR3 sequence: CASSLVEGTEAFF. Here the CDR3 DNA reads TGTGCCAGCAGCCTGGTCGAGGGGACTGAAGCTTTCTTT.